The 21 T cell receptor beta chains listed next were all sequenced from one sample in a study of cytomegalovirus exposure and HLA in healthy donors. Using immunoSEQ multiplex PCR, the repertoire was profiled, and TCRdb retains in-frame clones only, with some absent. The sample yields 130,000 or so clones, around 92% seen once. Sequences were obtained from PBMCs. The receptors were sampled from a man aged 25 to 45 in good health and CMV-seronegative.

The rearrangement links TRBV4-2 to TRBJ2-7; 8 nucleotides agree with TRBD1. CDR3 length equals 14 residues. Losses at the gene ends were 4 bases for V and 1 base for J; bases not matched to a gene: 3. CDR1 and CDR2 from the germline V gene are LGHNA and YNFKEQ. Written as DNA, the CDR3 is TGTGCCAGCAGCCCCGGACAGGGATCCTACGAGCAGTACTTC. Its translation is CASSPGQGSYEQYF.

The genes are TRBV6-1 and TRBJ1-5; a weak D match, TRBD1 (6 bases). The CDR3 runs to 18 residues. CDR1 and CDR2 from the germline V gene are MNHNS and SASEGT. The V end was cut by 2 bases, the J end by 0 bases, with 17 bases between. The CDR3 loop is CASSETGRRSFSNQPQHF. CDR3 nucleotides: TGTGCCAGCAGTGAAACAGGGCGGAGAAGTTTTAGCAATCAGCCCCAGCATTTT.

The rearrangement links TRBV4-1 to TRBJ1-4; D is unclear. V shed 1 base and J shed 2 bases, with 8 bases lying between them. The CDR3 contains 15 residues. The germline gives CDR1 MGHRA, CDR2 YSYEKL. CDR3 region: CASSQAEGTNEKLFF. CDR3 DNA sequence: TGCGCCAGCAGCCAAGCAGAGGGTACTAATGAAAAACTGTTTTTT.

V is TRBV2 and J is TRBJ2-5; TRBD1 agrees at 9 bases. The V gene's germline CDR1 is SNHLY and CDR2 FYNNEI. This CDR3 has 14 amino acids. V shed 5 bases and J 3 bases; nucleotides not matched to a gene: 4. CDR3 nucleotide sequence: TGTGCCAGCAGTTTCCGGGACAGGGAAGAGACCCAGTACTTC. This codes for CASSFRDREETQYF.

The chain's CDR3 is CASSRDRYNTGELFF. The CDR3 DNA sequence: TGTGCCAGCAGCCGGGACAGGTACAACACCGGGGAGCTGTTTTTT. This sequence joins TRBV7-9 and TRBJ2-2; 8 nucleotides match TRBD1. This CDR3 region has 15 residues. Germline V lookup: CDR1 SEHNR, CDR2 FQNEAQ (reference sequence). V trimming: 5 bases; J trimming: 2 bases; junction bases outside the gene matches: 4.

The chain joins TRBV29-1 to TRBJ2-3; no clear D. Germline CDR1 is SQVTM and CDR2 is ANQGSEA. Trimming shortened V by 6 bases and J by 0 bases, and 16 bases separated the two germline ends. CDR3 length: 15 residues. The CDR3 DNA follows: TGCAGCGTGTACCCCCACGACTCTAGCACAGATACGCAGTATTTT. Translation gives CSVYPHDSSTDTQYF.

This clone has more than one count but fewer than ten. The chain uses TRBV11-2 and TRBJ2-7; 10 bases are shared with TRBD1. The CDR3 runs 14 residues. Germline lookup yields CDR1 SGHAT and CDR2 FQNNGV. Trimming removed 5 bases from V and 2 bases from J; junction bases left unmatched: 3. CDR3 region: CASSTGTGAYEQYF. The CDR3 nucleotides are TGTGCCAGCAGCACAGGGACAGGGGCCTACGAGCAGTACTTC.

The CDR3: CASSLLRSSEAFF. CDR3 sequence (DNA): TGTGCCAGCAGCTTGTTACGATCGAGCGAAGCTTTCTTT. The chain employs TRBV5-4 and TRBJ1-1; unclear D gene. Trimming left V 1 base short and J 8 bases short, with 12 bases between. Germline CDR1 and CDR2: SGHNT and YYREEE (reference sequence). The CDR3 sequence is 13 residues long. The full variable domain, with the rest looked up from reference TRBV5-4 and TRBJ1-1, is ETGVTQSPTHLIKTRGQQVTLRCSSQSGHNTVSWYQQALGQGPQFIFQYYREEENGRGNFPPRFSGLQFPNYSSELNVNALELDDSALYLCASSLLRSSEAFFGQGTRLTVV.

This sequence joins TRBV19 and TRBJ2-7, with 10 nucleotides matching TRBD1. With 4 bases clipped from V and 3 bases from J, the junction kept 6 bases outside the gene matches. This CDR3 spans 15 amino acids. Germline V lookup: CDR1 LNHDA, CDR2 SQIVND (reference sequence). CDR3 protein: CASSTRQGAIYEQYF. CDR3 nucleotide sequence: TGTGCCAGTAGTACCAGACAGGGGGCTATCTACGAGCAGTACTTC.

The gene calls are TRBV4-2 and TRBJ2-7; 7 bases match TRBD2. Germline lookup yields CDR1 LGHNA and CDR2 YNFKEQ. This CDR3 contains 15 residues. J lost 3 bases, V lost 3 bases, and 8 bases had no gene match. In DNA, the CDR3 is TGTGCCAGCAGCCACCCGGGGGGAACTAGCTACGAGCAGTACTTC. Translating gives CASSHPGGTSYEQYF.

The rearrangement links TRBV9 to TRBJ1-3; 8 bases align to TRBD1. The V gene end was trimmed by 0 bases and the J gene end by 0 bases; junction bases not matched to a gene: 2. The CDR3 is 16 amino acids. Germline lookup yields CDR1 SGDLS and CDR2 YYNGEE. This chain's CDR3 is CASSVGTGISGNTIYF. The CDR3 DNA reads TGTGCCAGCAGCGTAGGGACAGGGATCTCTGGAAACACCATATATTTT.

The chain employs TRBV5-4 and TRBJ2-7, with a weak D call TRBD1 (6 bases). The CDR3 consists of 13 residues. Per the germline V gene, CDR1 is SGHNT and CDR2 is YYREEE (reference sequence). Deletions cut 0 bases from V and 5 bases from J, with 9 bases between. The CDR3, as DNA: TGTGCCAGCAGCTTGGCCAGGGGCGACGAGCAGTACTTC. Translated, it gives CASSLARGDEQYF. Full variable domain (rest looked up from reference TRBV5-4 and TRBJ2-7): ETGVTQSPTHLIKTRGQQVTLRCSSQSGHNTVSWYQQALGQGPQFIFQYYREEENGRGNFPPRFSGLQFPNYSSELNVNALELDDSALYLCASSLARGDEQYFGPGTRLTVT.

The V and J genes are TRBV6-5 and TRBJ1-5, with D perhaps matching TRBD1 (6 bases). The CDR3 runs 14 residues. Trimming left V 2 bases short and J 3 bases short, with 8 bases between. The germline CDR1 and CDR2 sequences are MNHEY and SVGAGI. CDR3 amino acids: CASSYVGANQPQHF. In DNA, the CDR3 is TGTGCCAGCAGTTACGTGGGGGCCAATCAGCCCCAGCATTTT.

This clone was recorded only once. The chain links TRBV25-1 to TRBJ1-5; a weak D match, TRBD1 (6 bases). Trimming shortened V by 6 bases and J by 4 bases, and 10 bases separated the two germline ends. The CDR3 runs 13 residues. Looked up from germline, CDR1 is MGHDK and CDR2 is SYGVNS. CDR3 DNA: TGTGCCAGCAGGGGGGGGGCTAATCAGCCCCAGCATTTT. This encodes CASRGGANQPQHF.

This chain uses TRBV6-5 with TRBJ2-1, with TRBD2 identical over 12 bases. This CDR3 spans 15 amino acids. Germline loops: CDR1 MNHEY, CDR2 SVGAGI. Trimming removed 5 bases from V and 9 bases from J; junction bases left unmatched: 8. The CDR3 loop is CASSVTSGGWIEQFF. The CDR3 nucleotides read TGTGCCAGCAGTGTCACTAGCGGGGGGTGGATTGAGCAGTTCTTC.

The sample holds one count of this clone. V gene TRBV5-6 combines with J gene TRBJ2-2; tentatively, D is TRBD2 (5 bases). V shed 4 bases and J shed 2 bases, with 15 bases lying between them. The length of the CDR3 is 16 residues. Germline lookup yields CDR1 SGHDT and CDR2 YYEEEE. The CDR3 bases are TGTGCCAGCAGCCAAGGGCCAGGAGGAAACACCGGGGAGCTGTTTTTT. It yields the protein CASSQGPGGNTGELFF.

The V call is TRBV19, the J call TRBJ1-2; unclear D gene. V lost 5 bases and J lost 2, with 15 bases in between. Germline-derived CDR1 and CDR2 are LNHDA and SQIVND (reference sequence). The CDR3 has 15 amino acids. Here the CDR3 reads CASSHPRGTNYGYTF. In nucleotides, the CDR3 is TGTGCCAGTAGTCACCCCAGAGGAACGAACTATGGCTACACCTTC.

The gene calls are TRBV4-1 and TRBJ1-3; 7 positions agree with TRBD1. In germline, CDR1 is MGHRA, CDR2 YSYEKL. The junction had 6 bases not matched to a gene; V was cut back by 4 bases and J by 0 bases. CDR3 size: 16 residues. The CDR3 region is CASSLDRVYSGNTIYF. Written as DNA, the CDR3 is TGCGCCAGCAGCCTCGACAGGGTATACTCTGGAAACACCATATATTTT.

This chain links TRBV5-6 with TRBJ1-1; D unclear. CDR1 is SGHDT and CDR2 is YYEEEE in the germline V gene. V was trimmed by 1 base and J by 4 bases, leaving 14 bases between them. This CDR3 comprises 15 residues. CDR3 sequence (DNA): TGTGCCAGCAGCTTGTGGGAGGGTCTCAGCACTGAAGCTTTCTTT. Its protein is CASSLWEGLSTEAFF.

This clone was observed once. The chain is built from TRBV11-2 and TRBJ1-2, with 8 bases fitting TRBD1. The CDR3 loop spans 15 amino acids. Trimming removed 3 bases from V and 4 bases from J; junction bases left unmatched: 7. Germline V CDR1 and CDR2: SGHAT, FQNNGV. The CDR3 sequence: CASSFLTGEGYGYTF. In nucleotides, the CDR3 is TGTGCCAGCAGCTTCCTGACAGGGGAGGGCTATGGCTACACCTTC.

The gene calls are TRBV28 and TRBJ1-2; 7 nucleotides line up with TRBD1. V trimming: 7 bases; J trimming: 5 bases; junction bases outside the gene matches: 16. In germline, CDR1 is MDHEN, CDR2 SYDVKM. CDR3 size: 16 residues. CDR3 in amino acids: CASTPGDRMFWYGYTF. CDR3 coding DNA: TGTGCCAGCACCCCTGGGGACAGAATGTTTTGGTATGGCTACACCTTC.